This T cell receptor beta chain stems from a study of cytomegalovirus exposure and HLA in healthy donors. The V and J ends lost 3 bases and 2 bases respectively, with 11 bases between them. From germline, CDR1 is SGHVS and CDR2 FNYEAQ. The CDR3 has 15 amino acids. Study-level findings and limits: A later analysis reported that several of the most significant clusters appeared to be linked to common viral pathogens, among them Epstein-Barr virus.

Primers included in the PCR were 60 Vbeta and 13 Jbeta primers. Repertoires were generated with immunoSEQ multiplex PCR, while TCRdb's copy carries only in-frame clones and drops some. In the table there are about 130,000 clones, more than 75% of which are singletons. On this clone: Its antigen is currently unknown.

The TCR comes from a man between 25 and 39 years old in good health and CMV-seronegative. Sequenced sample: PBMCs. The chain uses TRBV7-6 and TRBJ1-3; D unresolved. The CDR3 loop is CASSLEGIPGNTIYF. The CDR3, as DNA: TGTGCCAGCAGCTTGGAGGGAATCCCTGGAAACACCATATATTTT.